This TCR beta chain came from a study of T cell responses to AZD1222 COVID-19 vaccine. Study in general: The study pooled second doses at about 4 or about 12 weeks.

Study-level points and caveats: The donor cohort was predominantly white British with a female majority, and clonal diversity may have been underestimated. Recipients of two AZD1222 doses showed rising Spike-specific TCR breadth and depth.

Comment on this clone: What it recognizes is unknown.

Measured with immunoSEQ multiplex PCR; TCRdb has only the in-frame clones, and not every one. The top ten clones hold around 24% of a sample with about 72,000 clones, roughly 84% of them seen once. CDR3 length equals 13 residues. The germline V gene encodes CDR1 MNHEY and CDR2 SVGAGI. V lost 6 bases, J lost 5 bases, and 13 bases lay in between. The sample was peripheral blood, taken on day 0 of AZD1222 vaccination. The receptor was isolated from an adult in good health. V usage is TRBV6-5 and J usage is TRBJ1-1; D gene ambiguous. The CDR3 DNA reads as TGTGCCAGCAGCCCGGGAGGGTTTACTGAAGCTTTCTTT. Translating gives CASSPGGFTEAFF.